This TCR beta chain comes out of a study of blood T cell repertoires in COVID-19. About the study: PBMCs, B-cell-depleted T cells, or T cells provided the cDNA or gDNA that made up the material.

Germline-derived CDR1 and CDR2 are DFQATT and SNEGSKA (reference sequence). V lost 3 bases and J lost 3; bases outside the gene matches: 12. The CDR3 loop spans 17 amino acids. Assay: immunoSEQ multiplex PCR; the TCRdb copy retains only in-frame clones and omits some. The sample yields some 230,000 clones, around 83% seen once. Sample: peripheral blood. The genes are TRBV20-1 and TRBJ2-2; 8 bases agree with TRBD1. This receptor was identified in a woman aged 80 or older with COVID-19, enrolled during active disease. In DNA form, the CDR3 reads TGCAGTGCTAGTGTAGGCAGGGGGCGCTCGGACACCGGGGAGCTGTTTTTT. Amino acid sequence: CSASVGRGRSDTGELFF.